These 20 T cell receptor beta chains were all obtained from the same sample, sequenced in a study of cytomegalovirus exposure and HLA in healthy donors. With 60 Vbeta and 13 Jbeta primers, the PCR was carried out. Sequenced by immunoSEQ multiplex PCR; TCRdb stores in-frame clones only, minus some. Counted here are about 210,000 clones, around 81% occurring once; the ten biggest clones make up roughly a tenth. The specimen was PBMCs. The receptors shown here come from a woman between 45 and 65 years old in good health and CMV-seropositive.

The chain recombines TRBV19 with TRBJ1-4; 7 bases match TRBD1. In germline, CDR1 is LNHDA, CDR2 SQIVND (reference sequence). This CDR3 has 15 amino acids. V lost 3 bases and J lost 5; bases outside the gene matches: 6. As DNA, the CDR3 is TGTGCCAGTAGTATCGCGCCGGGACAGAATGAAAAACTGTTTTTT. As protein: CASSIAPGQNEKLFF.

This chain uses TRBV7-3 with TRBJ1-2, with 8 bases lining up with TRBD1. The CDR3 runs to 13 residues. The V gene end was trimmed by 5 bases and the J gene end by 8 bases; junction bases not matched to a gene: 7. Per germline, CDR1 SGHTA and CDR2 FQGTGA. The CDR3 loop is CASSKTGEEGYTF. The CDR3 DNA reads as TGTGCCAGCAGCAAGACAGGGGAGGAGGGCTACACCTTC.

This chain uses TRBV5-4 with TRBJ2-2, with D unclear. V gave up 6 bases and J gave up 0 bases, with 18 bases separating them. CDR1 and CDR2 (germline): SGHNT, YYREEE (reference sequence). The CDR3 consists of 17 residues. DNA for the CDR3: TGTGCCAGCAACCCGGGTTCGGAACGTGCGAACACCGGGGAGCTGTTTTTT. Translation gives CASNPGSERANTGELFF.

This clone was counted between two and nine times. This sequence joins TRBV2 and TRBJ1-1; D is undetermined. Germline-derived CDR1 and CDR2 are SNHLY and FYNNEI. This CDR3 comprises 12 residues. The ends were cut back, 8 bases at V and 1 base at J, with 8 bases in the middle. The DNA for the CDR3 is TGTGCCAGCTTAGAGAGGAACACTGAAGCTTTCTTT. Its translation is CASLERNTEAFF.

The gene calls are TRBV5-6 and TRBJ2-6; no clear D. Germline V gene sequence: CDR1 SGHDT, CDR2 YYEEEE. With 0 bases removed from V and 0 bases from J, the gap between germline ends came to 4 bases. This CDR3 region has 15 residues. This CDR3 reads CASSLGPSGANVLTF. The CDR3 DNA sequence: TGTGCCAGCAGCTTGGGGCCCTCTGGGGCCAACGTCCTGACTTTC.

This chain connects TRBV6-1 to TRBJ2-7; 7 nucleotides align to TRBD1. The CDR3 sequence is 17 residues long. V lost 2 bases, J lost 0 bases, and 10 bases stayed unmatched. The germline V gene has CDR1 MNHNS and CDR2 SASEGT. The CDR3 DNA follows: TGTGCCAGCAGTGAACGGGCAGGGGGTCGACTCTCCTACGAGCAGTACTTC. Translating gives CASSERAGGRLSYEQYF.

CDR3 protein: CASSDGGGLGDEQFF. CDR3 DNA sequence: TGTGCCAGCAGTGACGGGGGGGGCCTGGGGGATGAGCAGTTCTTC. The rearrangement links TRBV6-4 to TRBJ2-1; tentatively, D is TRBD2 (7 bases). The CDR3 contains 15 residues. From germline, CDR1 is MRHNA and CDR2 SNTAGT. V lost 2 bases to trimming and J lost 8 bases, with 16 bases between them.

The V call is TRBV4-1, the J call TRBJ1-3; no firm D call. Germline V gives CDR1 MGHRA, CDR2 YSYEKL. The V end was cut by 0 bases, the J end by 3 bases, with 9 bases between. The CDR3 extends over 15 amino acids. This chain's CDR3 is CASSQDATIGNTIYF. CDR3 bases: TGCGCCAGCAGCCAAGATGCGACAATTGGAAACACCATATATTTT.

The V gene is TRBV9, the J gene TRBJ2-3; TRBD1 aligns across 9 bases. Losses at the gene ends were 4 bases for V and 4 bases for J; bases not matched to a gene: 4. Germline assignment: CDR1 SGDLS and CDR2 YYNGEE. The CDR3 has 14 residues. The CDR3 is CASSRGQGPDTQYF. The CDR3 DNA follows: TGTGCCAGCAGCCGGGGACAGGGACCAGATACGCAGTATTTT. Looking up the rest from reference TRBV9 and TRBJ2-3 gives the full variable domain: DSGVTQTPKHLITATGQRVTLRCSPRSGDLSVYWYQQSLDQGLQFLIQYYNGEERAKGNILERFSAQQFPDLHSELNLSSLELGDSALYFCASSRGQGPDTQYFGPGTRLTVL.

The chain has TRBV19 and TRBJ1-5, with TRBD1 matching 11 bases. The V gene's germline CDR1 is LNHDA and CDR2 SQIVND (reference sequence). The V segment lost 9 bases and the J segment 2 bases; nucleotides outside the gene matches: 9. The CDR3 is made up of 16 amino acids. The DNA of the CDR3 is TGTGCCAGCCGGGACAGGGGGATGTCGGGCAATCAGCCCCAGCATTTT. This encodes CASRDRGMSGNQPQHF.

The chain carries TRBV7-2 and TRBJ1-2, with TRBD1 matching over 10 bases. The CDR3 length is 15 residues. Germline V gene data show CDR1 as SGHTA and CDR2 as FQGNSA. Trimming at V came to 6 bases and at J to 8 bases, leaving 12 bases not matched to a gene. The CDR3 spells CASSPGTGVDRGYTF. The CDR3, as DNA: TGTGCCAGCAGTCCCGGGACAGGGGTGGATCGAGGCTACACCTTC.

This chain uses TRBV7-2 with TRBJ2-7, with D uncertain. There are 17 residues in the CDR3. The V gene lost 5 bases and the J gene lost 10 bases, with 30 bases spanning the gap. Germline loops: CDR1 SGHTA, CDR2 FQGNSA. The CDR3 DNA reads as TGTGCCAGCAGCCTAGAAGTAGCCGACCCCTTCGGCGATGGACAGTACTTC. It yields the protein CASSLEVADPFGDGQYF.

The chain links TRBV13 to TRBJ2-1; D is unresolved. The germline V gene has CDR1 PRHDT and CDR2 FYEKMQ (reference sequence). This CDR3 has 14 amino acids. Trimming left V 5 bases short and J 5 bases short, with 13 bases between. CDR3 nucleotides: TGTGCCAGCAGCCACCAGACTGGCCACAATGAGCAGTTCTTC. Translating it yields CASSHQTGHNEQFF.

The J gene is TRBJ1-5, the V gene TRBV28; D is uncertain. V was clipped by 5 bases and J by 9 bases, with 11 bases between them. This CDR3 is built from 12 residues. Germline loops: CDR1 MDHEN, CDR2 SYDVKM. The CDR3 bases are TGTGCCAGCAGTCCGGGTGAGATGCCCCAGCATTTT. Its translation is CASSPGEMPQHF.

V gene TRBV7-8 combines with J gene TRBJ2-5; D perhaps matches TRBD2 (5 bases). The germline V gene has CDR1 SGHVS and CDR2 FQNEAQ. This CDR3 is built from 15 residues. V lost 5 bases and J 1 base, leaving 14 bases between the germline ends. CDR3 bases: TGTGCCAGCAGCCCCTTCACTAGGTCCCAAGAGACCCAGTACTTC. Protein sequence: CASSPFTRSQETQYF.

This clone has just one count. V is TRBV2 and J is TRBJ1-2; a weak D match, TRBD1 (6 bases). Trimming stripped 6 bases from V and 8 bases from J, with 13 bases between. Germline V gene lookup returns CDR1 SNHLY and CDR2 FYNNEI. The CDR3 is made up of 12 amino acids. The CDR3 sequence: CASSRQEYGYTF. The DNA for the CDR3 is TGTGCCAGCAGCCGACAGGAATACGGCTACACCTTC.

A single count supports this clone. The chain carries TRBV4-1 and TRBJ1-6, with a possible D match to TRBD1 (5 bases). Germline V gene sequence: CDR1 MGHRA, CDR2 YSYEKL. The V end lost 1 base, the J end lost 4 bases, and 11 bases lay between the germline ends. The CDR3 is 16 amino acids. The CDR3 here is CASSQVTGGYNSPLHF. DNA for the CDR3: TGCGCCAGCAGCCAAGTTACCGGGGGTTATAATTCACCCCTCCACTTT.

The J gene is TRBJ1-1, the V gene TRBV6-1; D remains ambiguous. This CDR3 region has 14 residues. CDR1 is MNHNS, CDR2 SASEGT, per germline. Deletions cut 5 bases from V and 1 base from J, with 11 bases between. CDR3 residues: CASSRAGGNTEAFF. The DNA for the CDR3 is TGTGCCAGCAGTAGGGCAGGAGGGAACACTGAAGCTTTCTTT.

CDR3 in DNA: TGTGCCAGCAGCTCAACGGACCGGGGGAGGAGAGATACGCAGTATTTT. This encodes CASSSTDRGRRDTQYF. This chain links TRBV7-2 with TRBJ2-3; weak D call: TRBD2 (6 bases). Germline CDR1 reads SGHTA; CDR2 reads FQGNSA. Deletions cut 4 bases from V and 5 bases from J, with 19 bases between. The CDR3 runs to 16 residues.

The V and J genes are TRBV7-2 and TRBJ1-2, with D uncertain. The germline V and J ends were trimmed by 5 bases and 9 bases, with 4 bases remaining between them. This CDR3 region has 9 residues. Germline V CDR1 and CDR2: SGHTA, FQGNSA. CDR3 region: CASSPSYTF. The DNA of the CDR3 is TGTGCCAGCAGCCCTAGCTACACCTTC.